Listed here are 22 T cell receptor beta chains from one sample, sequenced in a study of blood T cell repertoires in COVID-19. This table comes from immunoSEQ multiplex PCR, and its TCRdb copy is limited to in-frame clones, with some not included. The sample lists some 170,000 clones, about 90% occurring once. Source material: PBMCs or T cells enriched from blood (not recorded which). Source of these receptors: a human donor with acute COVID-19. The donor label of this sample is uncertain.

The chain couples TRBV19 to TRBJ2-7, with TRBD2 matching over 7 bases. This CDR3 region has 13 residues. The ends lost 4 bases at V and 5 bases at J; junction bases unmatched: 5. Germline CDR1 and CDR2: LNHDA and SQIVND (reference sequence). CDR3 sequence reads: CASSRTSRDEQYF. The CDR3 region has the DNA TGTGCCAGTAGTAGGACTAGTCGGGACGAGCAGTACTTC.

The V gene is TRBV6-5, the J gene TRBJ2-7; a possible D gene is TRBD1 (5 bases). Trimming left V 8 bases short and J 0 bases short, with 14 bases between. The germline CDR1 and CDR2 sequences are MNHEY and SVGAGI. The CDR3 runs to 14 residues. The DNA of the CDR3 is TGTGCCAGCTTAGGGGTCTCGAGCTCCTACGAGCAGTACTTC. Protein: CASLGVSSSYEQYF.

The rearrangement uses TRBV4-1 and TRBJ1-6; 10 nucleotides agree with TRBD1. Germline CDR1 is MGHRA and CDR2 is YSYEKL. V was clipped by 2 bases and J by 7 bases; unmatched bases: 2. There are 15 residues in the CDR3. The CDR3 sequence: CASSQLGQGNSPLHF. The DNA of the CDR3 is TGCGCCAGCAGCCAATTGGGACAGGGGAATTCACCCCTCCACTTT.

The genes are TRBV9 and TRBJ1-5; a weak D match, TRBD1 (6 bases). The CDR3 totals 16 residues. The germline V and J ends were trimmed by 3 bases and 1 base, with 14 bases remaining between them. CDR1 and CDR2 (germline): SGDLS, YYNGEE. The CDR3 loop reads CASSEGGGASNQPQHF. CDR3 DNA: TGTGCCAGCAGCGAGGGGGGGGGCGCGAGCAATCAGCCCCAGCATTTT.

In its sample, this clone was seen a few times. The V and J genes are TRBV2 and TRBJ2-1; TRBD2 might be the D (5 bases). Trimming left V 9 bases short and J 6 bases short, with 21 bases between. The CDR3 spans 15 residues. The germline V gene encodes CDR1 SNHLY and CDR2 FYNNEI. The chain's CDR3 is CASFKQPGLVNEQFF. CDR3 nucleotide sequence: TGTGCCAGTTTTAAACAGCCGGGGTTAGTCAATGAGCAGTTCTTC.

This clone was counted a few times. The gene calls are TRBV12-3 or TRBV12-4 and TRBJ1-4, with no clear D. V gave up 5 bases and J gave up 4 bases, with 5 bases separating them. The CDR3 is made up of 12 amino acids. Here the CDR3 reads CASSPDNEKLFF. CDR3 nucleotide sequence: TGTGCCAGCAGTCCAGATAATGAAAAACTGTTTTTT.

In DNA, the CDR3 is TGTGCCAGCAGGACGACAGGGAAGAACACCGGGGAGCTGTTTTTT. This codes for CASRTTGKNTGELFF. The genes are TRBV6-5 and TRBJ2-2; the match to TRBD1 covers 7 bases. The CDR3 extends over 15 amino acids. Germline assignment: CDR1 MNHEY and CDR2 SVGAGI. The trim removed 6 bases at V and 1 base at J, leaving 5 bases unmatched.

The chain is built from TRBV19 and TRBJ2-5, with D possibly being TRBD1 (6 bases). Between the trimmed V and J ends, which lost 4 bases and 4 bases, there was a span of 16 bases. Germline V gene sequence: CDR1 LNHDA, CDR2 SQIVND (reference sequence). CDR3 length: 15 amino acids. The CDR3 region has the DNA TGTGCCAGTAGTACCGGGACAACTCCAGGAGAGACCCAGTACTTC. Residues: CASSTGTTPGETQYF.

This clone was seen only a few times. The rearrangement links TRBV6-5 to TRBJ1-1; 7 bases line up with TRBD1. The V and J ends lost 6 bases and 5 bases, in that order; junction bases with no gene match: 6. Germline V gene data show CDR1 as MNHEY and CDR2 as SVGAGI. CDR3 length: 13 residues. DNA of the CDR3: TGTGCCAGCAGCTCGACAGGGTGGACTGAAGCTTTCTTT. This sequence encodes CASSSTGWTEAFF.

J is TRBJ1-2 and V is TRBV3-1 (or the pseudogene TRBV3-2), with D possibly TRBD1 on 5 matching bases. CDR1 is LGHDT, CDR2 YNNKEL, per germline (reference sequence). The CDR3 has 18 residues. The V and J ends lost 4 bases and 0 bases respectively, with 21 bases between them. The CDR3 DNA is TGTGCCAGCAGCCCTCGTCAGGGAATATCCAAAGCTAACTATGGCTACACCTTC. This encodes CASSPRQGISKANYGYTF.

This clone appeared once. CDR3 bases: TGTGCCAGCAGCGTAGAAACAGACACTGAAGCTTTCTTT. It encodes CASSVETDTEAFF. The V call is TRBV9, the J call TRBJ1-1; the D is unclear. This CDR3 spans 13 amino acids. Germline CDR1 and CDR2: SGDLS and YYNGEE. V gave up 0 bases and J gave up 3 bases, with 6 bases separating them. Full variable domain (rest looked up from reference TRBV9 and TRBJ1-1): DSGVTQTPKHLITATGQRVTLRCSPRSGDLSVYWYQQSLDQGLQFLIQYYNGEERAKGNILERFSAQQFPDLHSELNLSSLELGDSALYFCASSVETDTEAFFGQGTRLTVV.

This sequence joins TRBV5-1 and TRBJ2-1; TRBD1 aligns across 12 bases. V lost 5 bases and J lost 2; bases outside the gene matches: 2. This CDR3 region has 15 residues. Per germline, CDR1 SGHRS and CDR2 YFSETQ. The chain's CDR3 is CASSRDRGPYNEQFF. The CDR3 DNA sequence: TGCGCCAGCAGTAGGGACAGGGGGCCCTACAATGAGCAGTTCTTC.

The gene calls are TRBV7-6 and TRBJ2-4, with D maybe TRBD1 (5 bases). This CDR3 is built from 15 residues. Trimming shortened V by 2 bases and J by 0 bases, and 8 bases separated the two germline ends. The germline V gene has CDR1 SGHVS and CDR2 FNYEAQ. The DNA of the CDR3 is TGTGCCAGCAGCTTATATCAGGGAGCCAAAAACATTCAGTACTTC. It specifies CASSLYQGAKNIQYF.

CDR3 region: CASSQGDIQYF. CDR3 in DNA: TGTGCCAGCAGCCAGGGGGACATTCAGTACTTC. The chain links TRBV6-5 to TRBJ2-4; 7 nucleotides line up with TRBD1. The germline CDR1 and CDR2 sequences are MNHEY and SVGAGI. CDR3 length: 11 residues. Trimming cost V 6 bases and J 8 bases; bases outside gene matches: 1.

This clone turned up a few times. The chain recombines TRBV24-1 with TRBJ2-1; 8 bases match TRBD1. Per the germline V gene, CDR1 is KGHDR and CDR2 is SFDVKD. The ends lost 4 bases at V and 7 bases at J; junction bases unmatched: 8. The CDR3 is 15 residues long. CDR3 sequence reads: CATSDPGTGPNEQFF. The CDR3, as DNA: TGTGCCACCAGTGACCCAGGGACAGGCCCTAATGAGCAGTTCTTC.

The rearrangement links TRBV18 to TRBJ1-1, with D possibly TRBD1 on 5 matching bases. V was shortened by 0 bases and J by 5 bases, with 22 bases between the two germline ends. Per germline, CDR1 KGHSH and CDR2 LQKENI. The CDR3 runs to 18 residues. CDR3 amino acids: CASSPPGLRRAPWTEAFF. The CDR3 nucleotides are TGTGCCAGCTCACCACCGGGGCTCAGGAGGGCCCCGTGGACTGAAGCTTTCTTT.

CDR3 bases: TGTGCCTGGAGTGCAGGGTACAATGAGCAGTTCTTC. This gives the protein CAWSAGYNEQFF. This rearrangement joins TRBV30 to TRBJ2-1; TRBD1 is a possible D gene (5 bases). The germline V and J ends were trimmed by 1 base and 4 bases, with 5 bases remaining between them. The CDR3 sequence is 12 residues long. Per germline, CDR1 GTSNPN and CDR2 SVGIG (reference sequence).

The chain is built from TRBV10-3 and TRBJ1-1; 7 positions match TRBD1. Germline values: CDR1 ENHRY, CDR2 SYGVKD. There are 14 residues in the CDR3. V shed 8 bases and J 2 bases; nucleotides not matched to a gene: 8. The CDR3 loop reads CAIGAGGLNTEAFF. The DNA of the CDR3 is TGTGCCATCGGGGCAGGGGGATTAAACACTGAAGCTTTCTTT.

The chain is built from TRBV24-1 and TRBJ2-1, with D hard to call. V was shortened by 4 bases and J by 8 bases, with 8 bases between the two germline ends. The CDR3 spans 12 residues. CDR1 KGHDR and CDR2 SFDVKD come from the germline V gene. The CDR3 DNA sequence: TGTGCCACCAGTGACCGAGGCGATGAGCAGTTCTTC. Its translation is CATSDRGDEQFF.

The chain combines TRBV4-2 with TRBJ2-5, with 13 nucleotides matching TRBD2. The V segment lost 3 bases and the J segment 2 bases; nucleotides outside the gene matches: 15. The CDR3 covers 20 residues. Germline V gene data show CDR1 as LGHNA and CDR2 as YNFKEQ. The CDR3 DNA reads as TGTGCCAGCAGCCATGGGAACCCGGTGACTAGCGGGGGGCCTCAAGAGACCCAGTACTTC. Its translation: CASSHGNPVTSGGPQETQYF.

V usage is TRBV12-5 and J usage is TRBJ2-5, with 10 bases lining up with TRBD2. The CDR3 runs 17 residues. Germline loops: CDR1 LGHNT, CDR2 FRNRAP. Trimming removed 2 bases from V and 1 base from J; junction bases left unmatched: 7. CDR3 sequence (DNA): TGTGCTAGTGGTTTGTCCACTAGCGGGGCTCTCCAAGAGACCCAGTACTTC. Translated: CASGLSTSGALQETQYF.

The chain uses TRBV7-2 and TRBJ1-6, with D tentatively TRBD1 (5 bases). CDR3 size: 17 residues. Trimming cost V 4 bases and J 7 bases, with 20 bases left between them. Per the germline V gene, CDR1 is SGHTA and CDR2 is FQGNSA. This CDR3 is CASSSAGAGAGNSPLHF. The DNA for the CDR3 is TGTGCCAGCAGCTCCGCTGGGGCGGGCGCGGGGAATTCACCCCTCCACTTT.